Listed below are T cell receptor beta chains from one sample, sequenced in a study of tumor-infiltrating lymphocytes in primary liver carcinoma. Using its own MiXCR run on the multiplex PCR reads, TCRdb lists one record per CDR3 protein. The data show 55,000 to 70,000 distinct CDR3 sequences, 60% to 85% seen once. The sample consisted of liver tumor tissue from sampling region 2. The origin of the receptors is a man aged 35-49 years with primary liver carcinoma and hepatitis B virus infection. The CDR3 runs from the conserved cysteine through the conserved F or W. The D gene is left open where the match is weak. Clone size is stated in some rows and not others, as once, few, many or a class when expanded.

- - TRBJ2-6 TRBV6-5 TGTGCCAGCAGTCTAGACTCTGAGGCCAACGTCCTGACTTTC CASSLDSEANVLTF
- TRBD2 TRBJ2-1 TRBV6-2/TRBV6-3 TGTGCCAGCAAACCTCTAGCGGGCGGATTCATACCCTACAAAGAGCAGTTCTTC CASKPLAGGFIPYKEQFF
few TRBD2 TRBJ2-1 TRBV6-5 TGTGCCAGCAGTTACTCCGGGACTAGCGGGAGAGGGAATGAGCAGTTCTTC CASSYSGTSGRGNEQFF
medium-sized TRBD1 TRBJ1-2 TRBV12-3/TRBV12-4 TGTGCCAGCAGTTTAGGACAGGGGGCTGGCTACACCTTC CASSLGQGAGYTF
once - TRBJ2-2 TRBV12-5 TGTGCTAGTTGTGTGGAGCGGCGATCAGGCACCGGGGAGCTGTTTTTT CASCVERRSGTGELFF
- - TRBJ1-5 TRBV12-3/TRBV12-4 TGCGCCAGCGGTTTTGGGCAAGGAAGCAATCAACCCCAGCATTTT CASGFGQGSNQPQHF
- - TRBJ2-7 TRBV11-3 TGTGCCAGCAGCTTAGAACCGGGCGGGGCCTGGGAGCAGTACTTC CASSLEPGGAWEQYF
- - TRBJ1-6 TRBV6-5 TGTACCAGCAGTCACACGACAGTGGATAATTCACCCCTCCACTTT CTSSHTTVDNSPLHF
once - TRBJ2-2 TRBV29-1 TGCAACATCCGAGGGACCGCCGTCGGCGTCACCGGGGAGCTGTTTTTT CNIRGTAVGVTGELFF
- - TRBJ1-1 TRBV20-1 TGCAGTGCCCGGGGCCAGGGGGAAGCTTTCTTT CSARGQGEAFF
many - TRBJ2-6 TRBV6-1 TGTGCCAGCAGTGAATTCTCCCAAGGGGCCAACGTCCTGACTTTC CASSEFSQGANVLTF
- - TRBJ2-3 TRBV29-1 TGCAGTGTTTTCGGGGCAGGGGCGTCAGATACGCAGTATTTT CSVFGAGASDTQYF
- TRBD1 TRBJ1-5 TRBV4-1 TGCGCCAGCAGCCAAGATGATTTGGGACAGGGGATTGTTCAGCCCCAGCATTTT CASSQDDLGQGIVQPQHF
- - TRBJ2-1 TRBV11-3 TGTGCCAGCAGCCTAAATGCCAATAAGCAGTCCTTC CASSLNANKQSF
once TRBD1 TRBJ2-7 TRBV11-2 TGTGCCAACAGCTTCATACAGGGGACCATACATAGCGATCAGTACTTC CANSFIQGTIHSDQYF
- TRBD2 TRBJ2-2 TRBV10-1 TGCGCCAGCAGTGGAATCGGGACTAGCGGGAACACAGGGGGGCTGTTTTTT CASSGIGTSGNTGGLFF
- - TRBJ2-3 TRBV5-4 TGCGCCACCCGGGGAGCCACAGAAACGCAGTATTTT CATRGATETQYF
- - TRBJ2-2 TRBV14 TGTGCCAGCAGCCGCAGAAGGACGGGACTCACCGGGGAGCTATTTTTT CASSRRRTGLTGELFF
- - TRBJ2-5 TRBV5-4 TGTGCCAGCAGCTTGGTTGGTGGGGGCCGACAGGAGACCCAGTACTTC CASSLVGGGRQETQYF
- TRBD2 TRBJ2-1 TRBV6-5 TGCGCCATCGGGAAAGGGACTAGTGAGTTCTTC CAIGKGTSEFF
- - TRBJ2-5 TRBV12-3/TRBV12-4 TGTGCCAGCATCACCTACCCCGGGAGTCAAGAGACCCAGTACTTC CASITYPGSQETQYF
- TRBD2 TRBJ2-3 TRBV5-1 TGCGCCAGCACCTCCCTAGTAGCGGGAGCCACACATACGCGGTATTTT CASTSLVAGATHTRYF